The 16 T cell receptor beta chains reported below all come from one sample, sequenced in a study of tumor-infiltrating lymphocytes in primary liver carcinoma. Total RNA amounting to around 540 ng was the source from which TCR beta cDNA was made with a constant-region primer. Library construction for TCR beta comprised three nested multiplex PCR rounds performed with slightly modified ARM-PCR. Two initial PCR rounds of about 10 cycles each paired TRBV1-TRBV30 forward primers with a C-beta reverse primer. TCRdb passed the multiplex PCR reads through MiXCR, listing each CDR3 protein once. Of about 300,000 distinct CDR3 sequences listed, approximately 60% are singletons. The blood RNA (from unsorted whole blood) was obtained, and germline DNA was also extracted. The sample taken for sequencing was peripheral blood. The receptors were gathered from a man in his forties or fifties with primary liver carcinoma and hepatitis B virus infection.

This clonotype was seen only once. A read error may account for a junction end that differs from germline. V and J are TRBV11-2 and TRBJ2-7; D remains ambiguous. The CDR3 totals 16 residues. The germline V gene encodes CDR1 SGHAT and CDR2 FQNNGV. The CDR3 coding sequence is TGTGCCTGCAGCTTAGATAGAGGCACCGTCTCCTACGAGCAGTACTTC. Translating it yields CACSLDRGTVSYEQYF.

This clonotype was observed many times. The V gene is TRBV6-1, the J gene TRBJ2-1, with 10 bases aligning to TRBD2. The CDR3 is made up of 15 amino acids. CDR1 is MNHNS, CDR2 SASEGT, per germline. The trim removed 2 bases at V and 9 bases at J, leaving 7 bases unmatched. CDR3: CASSELAGVWAEQFF. CDR3 coding DNA: TGTGCCAGCAGTGAACTAGCGGGAGTTTGGGCTGAGCAGTTCTTC.

This clonotype was recorded once. The V gene is TRBV6-2 or TRBV6-3, the J gene TRBJ2-1; TRBD2 aligns across 8 bases. Germline V gene sequence: CDR1 MNHEY, CDR2 SVGEGT. The CDR3 covers 14 residues. The V and J ends lost 7 bases and 9 bases, in that order; junction bases with no gene match: 11. The DNA of the CDR3 is TGTGCCAGCAATCAGAGCGGGAGTACGACTGAGCAGTTCTTC. It yields the protein CASNQSGSTTEQFF.

There are a few counts of this clonotype. The rearrangement joins TRBV7-9 to TRBJ2-7; 8 bases match TRBD1. With 1 base clipped from V and 5 bases from J, the junction kept 4 bases outside the gene matches. This CDR3 region has 14 residues. The germline gives CDR1 SEHNR, CDR2 FQNEAQ (reference sequence). CDR3 DNA: TGTGCCAGCAGCTTAGACAGGGGGGAGGACGAGCAGTACTTC. This sequence encodes CASSLDRGEDEQYF.

This rearrangement joins TRBV11-2 to TRBJ1-1; TRBD1 is a possible D gene (6 bases). V was pared by 3 bases and J by 4 bases, with 21 bases between. The CDR3 has 17 residues. CDR1 and CDR2 (germline): SGHAT, FQNNGV. DNA of the CDR3: TGTGCCAGCAGCTTCAAGTCGACAGGACGCCTGGGCACTGAAGCTTTCTTT. It codes for CASSFKSTGRLGTEAFF.

As concerns this clonotype: One base away lies a much larger clone, so this may be a sequencing read error. J is TRBJ2-5 and V is TRBV29-1; D may correspond to TRBD1 or TRBD2 (5 bases each). CDR1 is SQVTM, CDR2 ANQGSEA, per germline. The CDR3 runs to 13 residues. The CDR3 reads CGVEILGERTQYF. Written as DNA, the CDR3 is TGCGGCGTTGAAATTTTAGGGGAGAGAACCCAGTACTTC.

This clonotype is a singleton in its sample. V and J are TRBV28 and TRBJ1-2; tentatively, D is TRBD1 (6 bases). V lost 4 bases and J lost 2, with 14 bases in between. Germline-derived CDR1 and CDR2 are MDHEN and SYDVKM. The CDR3 totals 15 residues. DNA of the CDR3: TGTGCCAGCAGTTCCCCCAGACAGGACAACTATGGCTACACCTTC. Its protein is CASSSPRQDNYGYTF.

To note about this clonotype: In this CDR3 the conserved last residue, phenylalanine or tryptophan, is missing, so a read error is likely. The chain is built from TRBV11-3 and TRBJ2-7; D perhaps matches TRBD1 (8 bases). Germline CDR1 is SGHNT and CDR2 is YENEEA. This CDR3 region has 13 residues. The CDR3, as DNA: TGTGCAAGCGGGAAAGGACAGGGCCACGAGCAGTACATC. Its protein product is CASGKGQGHEQYI.

Of note for this clonotype: A much more abundant neighbour one base away suggests this may be a read error. V and J are TRBV10-3 and TRBJ2-3, with 7 bases aligning to TRBD2. The germline CDR1 and CDR2 sequences are ENHRY and SYGVKD. This CDR3 is built from 15 residues. The CDR3, as DNA: TGTGTCATCTCCGAGGGGCTAGCGGGCACAGATACGCAGTATTTT. This sequence encodes CVISEGLAGTDTQYF.

V is TRBV7-3 and J is TRBJ2-5; 7 bases are shared with TRBD1. Per the germline V gene, CDR1 is SGHTA and CDR2 is FQGTGA. Trimming removed 2 bases from V and 0 bases from J; junction bases left unmatched: 3. The CDR3 sequence is 15 residues long. This CDR3 is CASSLQGQNQETQYF. DNA of the CDR3: TGTGCCAGCAGCTTACAGGGACAGAACCAAGAGACCCAGTACTTC.

Notes on this clonotype: A read error may be the cause here, since a much bigger clone is one base away. The chain carries TRBV4-3 and TRBJ2-1, with D perhaps being TRBD1 or TRBD2 (6 bases each). The CDR3 extends over 16 amino acids. In germline, CDR1 is LGHNA, CDR2 YSLEER. The CDR3 reads CASSQDRGAQYNGQFF. In DNA, the CDR3 is TGCGCCAGCAGCCAAGATAGGGGGGCCCAATACAATGGGCAGTTCTTC.

In its sample, this clonotype was seen many times. The CDR3 is CASSLIGGGELFF. DNA for the CDR3: TGTGCCAGCAGTTTAATAGGAGGCGGGGAGCTGTTTTTT. The gene calls are TRBV12-3 or TRBV12-4 and TRBJ2-2; a weak D match, TRBD2 (5 bases). This CDR3 contains 13 residues. V lost 2 bases to trimming and J lost 7 bases, with 8 bases between them.

This clonotype was counted between two and nine times. The genes are TRBV30 and TRBJ2-7; tentatively, D is TRBD1 or TRBD2 (5 bases each). The V gene lost 0 bases and the J gene lost 6 bases, with 9 bases spanning the gap. This CDR3 is built from 12 residues. Germline CDR1 reads GTSNPN; CDR2 reads SVGIG (reference sequence). The CDR3 DNA follows: TGTGCCTGGAGTGTGGGGGTCGGCGAGCAGTACTTC. This codes for CAWSVGVGEQYF.

Comments on this clonotype: A much larger clone lies a single base off, so this may be a read error. The genes are TRBV29-1 and TRBJ2-7, with D possibly TRBD2 on 5 matching bases. The CDR3 is 14 residues long. The germline CDR1 and CDR2 sequences are SQVTM and ANQGSEA. The CDR3 spells CSVEWTLSSCEQYF. For the CDR3, the DNA is TGCAGCGTTGAGTGGACTCTCTCCTCCTGCGAGCAGTACTTC.

As concerns this clonotype: Sequence at one end of the junction differs from germline and may be a read error. The chain joins TRBV5-4 to TRBJ2-7; D is possibly TRBD1 or TRBD2 (5 bases each). CDR1 is SGHNT, CDR2 YYREEE, per germline (reference sequence). The CDR3 loop spans 17 amino acids. The CDR3 sequence is CASSLGGEASRNYEQCF. The CDR3 bases are TGTGCCAGCAGCTTGGGAGGGGAAGCTAGCAGAAACTACGAGCAGTGCTTC.

The J gene is TRBJ2-5, the V gene TRBV11-3; 7 nucleotides agree with TRBD2. Germline V gene lookup returns CDR1 SGHNT and CDR2 YENEEA. The CDR3 covers 13 residues. The CDR3 nucleotides are TGTGCTAACAGCGGGGAAGGAAGGGAGACCCAGTACTTC. It is translated as CANSGEGRETQYF.